One sample yielded the 9 T cell receptor beta chains listed below, sequenced in a study of beta chain features in type 1 diabetes. Study-wide findings and caveats: Type 1 diabetes patients showed a moderate but significant shortening of TCRB CDR3s in all four CD4+ subsets.

Their antigen targets remain unknown. As every portion of the isolated RNA was reverse transcribed, the sequencing read expressed TCRB transcripts. Data came from immunoSEQ multiplex PCR; TCRdb stores just in-frame clones and leaves some out. The data contain approximately 130,000 clones, 17% of them singletons. Specimen: central memory CD4+ T cells from blood. All receptors come from a man aged 18 to 30 with type 1 diabetes.

This clone has a handful of counts. This sequence joins TRBV29-1 and TRBJ1-2; 8 bases match TRBD1. The V and J ends lost 7 bases and 3 bases, in that order; junction bases with no gene match: 1. The V gene's germline CDR1 is SQVTM and CDR2 ANQGSEA. The CDR3 spans 11 residues. CDR3 region: CSGGQDYGYTF. The DNA for the CDR3 is TGCAGCGGGGGACAGGACTATGGCTACACCTTC.

This clone has at least ten counts. The V call is TRBV5-1, the J call TRBJ2-2; TRBD1 agrees at 9 bases. The CDR3 extends over 16 amino acids. CDR1 and CDR2 (germline): SGHRS, YFSETQ. V lost 4 bases and J lost 2; bases outside the gene matches: 6. The chain's CDR3 is CASSPGQGINTGELFF. The CDR3 DNA reads as TGCGCCAGCAGCCCGGGACAGGGAATTAACACCGGGGAGCTGTTTTTT.

The chain recombines TRBV30 with TRBJ2-1, with TRBD2 matching 10 bases. Germline CDR1 is GTSNPN and CDR2 is SVGIG (reference sequence). The J segment lost 0 bases and the V segment lost 5 bases, leaving 4 bases of the junction unmatched. The length of the CDR3 is 15 residues. The CDR3 region has the DNA TGTGCCTGGTCTAGCGGGGGAAGCTCCTACAATGAGCAGTTCTTC. Protein product: CAWSSGGSSYNEQFF.

This clone came up a few times. The CDR3 nucleotides are TGTGCCAGCAGCCGGTCCATTGATACGCAGTATTTT. Protein product: CASSRSIDTQYF. The V gene is TRBV2, the J gene TRBJ2-3; D is unclear. CDR1 is SNHLY and CDR2 is FYNNEI in the germline V gene. V dropped 6 bases and J dropped 6 bases, with 10 bases sitting between them. This CDR3 has 12 amino acids.

The V call is TRBV5-1, the J call TRBJ2-3; D is uncertain. Germline CDR1 is SGHRS and CDR2 is YFSETQ. V was cut by 3 bases and J by 2 bases, with 10 bases left in between. The CDR3 spans 14 residues. DNA of the CDR3: TGCGCCAGCAGCTACCTAAGCGACACAGATACGCAGTATTTT. It encodes CASSYLSDTDTQYF.

The sample holds a few counts of this clone. V is TRBV4-3 and J is TRBJ1-4; D may be TRBD1 (5 bases). The CDR3 is 16 amino acids. Trimming took off 0 bases at V and 5 bases at J, with 13 bases between the two ends. Germline CDR1 and CDR2: LGHNA and YSLEER. The CDR3 region is CASSQDIGAGNEKLFF. In DNA form, the CDR3 reads TGCGCCAGCAGCCAAGATATTGGGGCCGGCAATGAAAAACTGTTTTTT.

Turning to this clone: Germline and junction disagree at one end, which may indicate a read error. This sample also contains other DNA sequences that code for the same CDR3. The chain links TRBV10-3 to TRBJ2-3; TRBD1 aligns across 7 bases. CDR3 length: 18 amino acids. Per germline, CDR1 ENHRY and CDR2 SYGVKD. The CDR3 region has the DNA TGCGCCATCAGTGACCCATTCCAGGGGGAACCTAGCACAGATACGCAGTATTTT. Protein product: CAISDPFQGEPSTDTQYF.

A few counts support this clone. V is TRBV5-6 and J is TRBJ2-5; the D gene is possibly TRBD1 (5 bases). V gave up 7 bases and J gave up 4 bases, with 14 bases separating them. Germline V gene sequence: CDR1 SGHDT, CDR2 YYEEEE. There are 13 residues in the CDR3. DNA for the CDR3: TGTGCCAGCGAGGAATGGGGCGGAGAGACCCAGTACTTC. As protein: CASEEWGGETQYF.

The V gene is TRBV9, the J gene TRBJ2-1, with TRBD2 matching over 8 bases. Per the germline V gene, CDR1 is SGDLS and CDR2 is YYNGEE. J lost 7 bases, V lost 3 bases, and 15 bases had no gene match. The CDR3 length is 17 residues. This CDR3 is CASSGPRGGVLGNEQFF. The DNA for the CDR3 is TGTGCCAGCAGCGGGCCCCGGGGGGGAGTGCTCGGGAATGAGCAGTTCTTC. Looking up the rest from reference TRBV9 and TRBJ2-1 gives the full variable domain: DSGVTQTPKHLITATGQRVTLRCSPRSGDLSVYWYQQSLDQGLQFLIQYYNGEERAKGNILERFSAQQFPDLHSELNLSSLELGDSALYFCASSGPRGGVLGNEQFFGPGTRLTVL.